This T cell receptor beta chain stems from a study of T cells after yellow fever vaccination. In the study overall: Fractions with few cells were prepared using SMART-Seq v4 Ultra Low Input.

UMIs were added to TCR cDNA along with a universal primer site when it was made by 5'RACE template switching. TCRdb analysed the 5' RACE reads with MiXCR anew, one entry per CDR3 protein. The sample lists more than 80,000 distinct CDR3 sequences, roughly 5.2% occurring once. Study outcomes and limitations: A weaker but faster secondary response was observed, peaking on day 5 versus 15. Post-booster repertoires contained most primary-vaccination clones again (roughly 97% CD4, about 88% CD8).

Trimming left V 5 bases short and J 3 bases short, with 11 bases between. Germline V CDR1 and CDR2: LNHDA, SQIVND (reference sequence). There are 14 residues in the CDR3. This clonotype was observed a handful of times. Its antigen is unknown. The sequence came from a man aged 18 to 30 who received the YFV17D yellow fever vaccine. Sample: CD8+ T cells sorted from PBMCs, taken 10 days after the yellow fever booster vaccination. J is TRBJ1-5 and V is TRBV19; a weak D match, TRBD1 (6 bases). CDR3 sequence (DNA): TGTGCCAGTAGTTGGACAGACTCCAATCAGCCCCAGCATTTT. Protein product: CASSWTDSNQPQHF.